The present T cell receptor beta chain was sequenced within a study of T cells in Graves' hyperthyroidism and ophthalmopathy (dated by TCRdb to between 2018 and 2021). Regarding the complete study: TCR V-J signatures able to tell the groups apart were searched for in a discovery cohort of more than 90 patients, of whom 43 had Graves' ophthalmopathy and 57 had stable Graves' hyperthyroidism. For training and testing, the 100 or so patients in the discovery cohort were randomly divided in a 7:3 ratio. The paper describes TCR Vbeta CDR3 sequencing of around 130 peripheral blood samples, made up of some 42 ophthalmopathy patients, around 73 hyperthyroidism patients and 17 progressor patients. The study also compared thyroid tissue and blood T-cell repertoires from more than 5 Graves' hyperthyroidism patients. Whether ophthalmopathy could be predicted prospectively was tested in an independent validation cohort made up of some 20 hyperthyroidism patients plus 17 patients who later progressed to ophthalmopathy. After blood sampling, hyperthyroidism patients were treated with methimazole at a starting dose of 30 mg daily, and ophthalmopathy patients were treated with high-dose intravenous methylprednisolone. The investigation overall reported the following: In validation, the model predicted progression to ophthalmopathy a median of around six months before onset, with around 70% sensitivity and 72.22% specificity. No statistical method was used to set the sample size in advance, and investigators knew the group allocation. Most expanded thyroid clonotypes (frequency above 0.001) were also found in blood, which suggests that blood repertoires may mirror thyroid immune responses. Ophthalmopathy was separated from stable hyperthyroidism by a 13 V-J signature model, with about 86% sensitivity and about 81% specificity obtained in cross-validation and 80%/75% obtained in testing.

As to this clonotype: It lacks a known antigen. A clone one base away is much larger, so this may be a read error.

The TCR beta CDR3 regions were amplified from the RNA transcripts. For the first round of RT-PCR on the TCR CDR3, the HTBI primer set was used together with the Qiagen OneStep RT-PCR kit. Libraries were constructed in a second round of multiplex PCR, after which size selection and purification were performed. Libraries were sequenced paired-end with 100 bp reads on an Illumina HiSeq2000. In the source study's methods: SOAPnuke was used to process the raw data, throwing out any read that contained adapters or uncalled bases, had a mean Phred below 15, or lacked an exact constant-primer or identifier match. High-quality paired reads were merged using COPE v1.2.5, and each unique nucleotide sequence was defined as a clonotype. MiTCR v1.1 was used to align clonotypes to the IMGT TRBV, TRBD and TRBJ reference segments. Only V-J combinations with frequency above 0.0001, covering 99% to 99.2% of repertoires, were analysed. A TCS score was defined as the ratio between F50 (clonal expansion) and ExV (chaos), using BLOSUM62-based TCRdist between CDR3 peptides within each V-J. Welch's t-statistics and random forest reduced 450 to 600 V-J features to roughly 13, which were used in a naive Bayes classifier (R e1071). TCRdb passed the public sequencing reads through fastp at Q25 and MiXCR, retaining productive beta sequences. Rows merge per CDR3 protein into single entries with the most common DNA and genes. TCRdb assigned the V and J calls; the authors' analysis was not used. Here the sample has some 600,000 distinct CDR3 sequences; around 46% occur a single time. The ten biggest clones cover just over 8% of the sample.

A patient counted as having stable Graves' hyperthyroidism if no progression to ophthalmopathy occurred over 18 months of follow-up. The hyperthyroidism patients were between 18 and 65 years old and newly diagnosed, with a disease duration of less than 2 months. The study excluded patients with uncontrolled infections, other autoimmune diseases, pregnancy or lactation. Diagnoses relied on clinical symptoms, serum thyroxine and TRAb, thyroid ultrasound and orbital computed tomography. Trizol reagent was used to extract total RNA, and RNA quality was then checked on an Agilent 2100 Bioanalyzer. This receptor was identified in a woman aged 18-29 years with Graves' hyperthyroidism. Donor details come from another sample of the same person, matched by shared clones. Source material: peripheral blood or thyroid tissue (not recorded which).

The CDR3 amino acid sequence is: CAISREGASYTF. At the DNA level, the sequence is TGTGCCATCTCCCGGGAAGGGGCAAGCTACACCTTC. The sequence is built from TRBV10-3 and TRBJ1-2; TRBD1 is a possible D gene, resting on 5 matching bases. CDR1 and CDR2, looked up from the germline V gene, are ENHRY and SYGVKD. Relative to germline, V is 8 bases shorter and J is 9 bases shorter, with 16 bases between their ends. The CDR3, from cysteine to phenylalanine, totals 12 residues. Only the CDR3 DNA stays, 36 bases, in frame from base 1.